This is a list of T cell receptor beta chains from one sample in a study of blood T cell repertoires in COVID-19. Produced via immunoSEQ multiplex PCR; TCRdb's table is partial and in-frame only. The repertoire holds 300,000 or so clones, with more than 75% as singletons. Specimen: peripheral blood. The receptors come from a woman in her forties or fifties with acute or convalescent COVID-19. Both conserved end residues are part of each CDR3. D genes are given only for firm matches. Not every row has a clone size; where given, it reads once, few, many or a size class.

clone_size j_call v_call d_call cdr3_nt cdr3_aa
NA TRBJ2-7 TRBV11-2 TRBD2 TGTGCCAGCAGCCCACCTACCGGGACTAGCGGATACGAGCAGTACTTC CASSPPTGTSGYEQYF
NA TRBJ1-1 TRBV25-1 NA TGTGCCAGCGGAAGGGGGGGAGACCTAATGAACACTGAAGCTTTCTTT CASGRGGDLMNTEAFF
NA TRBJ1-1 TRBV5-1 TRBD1 TGCGCCAGCAGCTTAACAGGGGGCACTGAAGCTTTCTTT CASSLTGGTEAFF
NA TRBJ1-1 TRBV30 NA TGTGCCTGGAGTTTGGCAGTCAACACTGAAGCTTTCTTT CAWSLAVNTEAFF
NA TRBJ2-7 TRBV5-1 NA TGCGCCAGCAGCCGGGGGAGTAGCTCCTACGAGCAGTACTTC CASSRGSSSYEQYF
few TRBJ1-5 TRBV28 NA TGTGCCAGCAGTTTGGCAGGGTCAAGGGGCAATCAGCCCCAGCATTTT CASSLAGSRGNQPQHF
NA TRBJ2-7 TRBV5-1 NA TGCGCCAGCAGCCCTGAGTACGGGAGCTCCTACGAGCAGTACTTC CASSPEYGSSYEQYF
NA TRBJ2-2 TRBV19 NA TGTGCCAGTAGTATAGTTTCCGTTCGGGACCGGAGGGGCGGGGAGCTGTTTTTT CASSIVSVRDRRGGELFF
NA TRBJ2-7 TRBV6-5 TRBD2 TGTGCCAGCAGATCGGGACTAGGGTCCTACGAGCAGTACTTC CASRSGLGSYEQYF
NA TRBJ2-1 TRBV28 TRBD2 TGTGCCAGCAGTGATACCGGGACTAGCCTGTTCTTC CASSDTGTSLFF
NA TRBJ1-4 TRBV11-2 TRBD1 TGTGCCAGCAGGTCCAGGGGGCAGGATGAAAAACTGTTTTTT CASRSRGQDEKLFF
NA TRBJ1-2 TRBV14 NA TGTGCCAGCAGCCAAGTAGATGGCTACACCTTC CASSQVDGYTF
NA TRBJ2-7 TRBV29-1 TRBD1 TGCAGCATTCTAAGCCGGGACAGCTCCTACGAGCAGTACTTC CSILSRDSSYEQYF
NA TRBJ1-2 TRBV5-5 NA TGTGCCAGCAGCTTGGAGGCAGGGGACGGCTATGGCTACACCTTC CASSLEAGDGYGYTF
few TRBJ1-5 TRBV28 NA TGTGCCAGCACCCGAGACAGTCCTAGCAATCAGCCCCAGCATTTT CASTRDSPSNQPQHF
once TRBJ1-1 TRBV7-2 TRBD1 TGTGCCAGCAGCTTACAGCAGGGGGCGGATACTGAAGCTTTCTTT CASSLQQGADTEAFF
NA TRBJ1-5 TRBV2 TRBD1 TGTGCCAGCAGTGGGGACAGGAGTGTCACCGGTCAGCCCCAGCATTTT CASSGDRSVTGQPQHF
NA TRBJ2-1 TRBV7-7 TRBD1 TGTGCCACCGGGACAGGGAGACAAAGTGAGCAGTTCTTC CATGTGRQSEQFF
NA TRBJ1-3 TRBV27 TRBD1 TGTGCCAGCAGTCCCGGAGGGGGCCTAAACACCATATATTTT CASSPGGGLNTIYF
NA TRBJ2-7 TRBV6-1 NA TGTGCCAGCAGTGAAGGAAGAGGGTCCGAGCAGTACTTC CASSEGRGSEQYF
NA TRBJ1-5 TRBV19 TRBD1 TGTGCCAGTAGTATATGGACAGGGGGCATTGGCAATCAGCCCCAGCATTTT CASSIWTGGIGNQPQHF
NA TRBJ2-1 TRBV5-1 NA TGCGCCAGCAGCCGCTTGGGACTGGCTGTCAATGAGCAGTTCTTC CASSRLGLAVNEQFF
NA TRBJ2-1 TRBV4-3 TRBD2 TGCGCCAGCAGCCAAGGCTACAGACTAGCGGGAGGGCCAGCCAATGAGCAGTTCTTC CASSQGYRLAGGPANEQFF
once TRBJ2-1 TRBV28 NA TGTGCCAGCAGTTTAAGGACTACTCCCTACAATGAGCAGTTCTTC CASSLRTTPYNEQFF
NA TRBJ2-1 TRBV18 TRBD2 TGTGCCAGCTCTGGACTAGCGGGAGACAATGAGCAGTTCTTC CASSGLAGDNEQFF
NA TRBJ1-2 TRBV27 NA TGTGCCAGCAGTTTACGGGGAGTAGGGGGCTACACCTTC CASSLRGVGGYTF
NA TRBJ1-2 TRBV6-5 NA TGTGCCAGCAGTTTGTACCGGACAGATAACTATGGCTACACCTTC CASSLYRTDNYGYTF
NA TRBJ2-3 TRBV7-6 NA TGTGCCAGCAGCAGACAGGTCAGGTCTAGCACAGATACGCAGTATTTT CASSRQVRSSTDTQYF
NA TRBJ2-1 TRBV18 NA TGTGCCAGCTCACCACAGACTGGTACCTACAATGAGCAGTTCTTC CASSPQTGTYNEQFF
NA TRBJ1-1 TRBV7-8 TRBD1 TGTGCCAGCGTACAGGGGATGAACACTGAAGCTTTCTTT CASVQGMNTEAFF
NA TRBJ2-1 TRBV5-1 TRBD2 TGCGCCAGCAGCTTGGACGACGGGAGGGGTAACAATGAGCAGTTCTTC CASSLDDGRGNNEQFF
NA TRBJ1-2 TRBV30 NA TGTGCCTGGAGTGTTCCCCAGGGCCCGCACTATGGCTACACCTTC CAWSVPQGPHYGYTF
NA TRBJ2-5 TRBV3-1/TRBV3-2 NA TGTGCCAGCAGCCTCTCACTACAAGAGACCCAGTACTTC CASSLSLQETQYF
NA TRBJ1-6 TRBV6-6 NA TGTGCCAGCAGTTACTCGCTCCGAGAAAATTCACCCCTCCACTTT CASSYSLRENSPLHF
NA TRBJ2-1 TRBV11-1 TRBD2 TGTGCCAGCAGCTTAGCACTAGCGGGATCCTACAATGAGCAGTTCTTC CASSLALAGSYNEQFF
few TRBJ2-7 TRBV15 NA TGTGCCACCAGCAGGAGGCAGGGAGGAACCTCCTACGAGCAGTACTTC CATSRRQGGTSYEQYF
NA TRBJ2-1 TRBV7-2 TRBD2 TGTGCCAGCAGCTCGCCGGGACTAGCGAGCTCCTACAATGAGCAGTTCTTC CASSSPGLASSYNEQFF
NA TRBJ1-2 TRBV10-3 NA TGTGCCATCAGTGAGCCTTTTCGACAGGACCGAAGCTATGGCTACACCTTC CAISEPFRQDRSYGYTF
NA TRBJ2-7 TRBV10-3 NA TGTGCCATCAGTGAGCACTATGGGAGCTCCTACGAGCAGTACTTC CAISEHYGSSYEQYF
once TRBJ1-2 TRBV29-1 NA TGCAGCGTTGATCCCGCCAGGGGCCGGCGTGGCTACACCTTC CSVDPARGRRGYTF
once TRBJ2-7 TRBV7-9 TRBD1 TGTGCCAGCAGCCTACGGAACCAGGGGGCCTACGAGCAGTACTTC CASSLRNQGAYEQYF
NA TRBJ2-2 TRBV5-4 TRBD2 TGTGCCAGCAGCTTGGTTATTAGCGGGGCCAACACCGGGGAGCTGTTTTTT CASSLVISGANTGELFF
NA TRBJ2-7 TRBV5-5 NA TGTGCCAGTCCAAAAGAGCAGTACTTC CASPKEQYF
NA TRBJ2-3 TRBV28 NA TGTGCCAGCAGAACGGGAGCAAGCACAGATACGCAGTATTTT CASRTGASTDTQYF
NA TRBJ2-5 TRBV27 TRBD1 TGTGCCAGCAGTCCCCCGACAGGGTTTCTGGAGACCCAGTACTTC CASSPPTGFLETQYF
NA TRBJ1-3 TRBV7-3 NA TGTGCCAGCAGCTTAATTCACCTGCGGGTAAGCTCTGGAAACACCATATATTTT CASSLIHLRVSSGNTIYF
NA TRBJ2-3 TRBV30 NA TGTGCCTGGACTTCTTCCCCAGGTCTTAGCACAGATACGCAGTATTTT CAWTSSPGLSTDTQYF
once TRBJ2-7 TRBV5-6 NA TGTGCCAGCAGCTTGGTAGGGGCCCACGAGCAGTACTTC CASSLVGAHEQYF
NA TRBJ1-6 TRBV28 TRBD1 TGTGCCAGCAGCCTCGGGACAGGGCCCTTTAATTCACCCCTCCACTTT CASSLGTGPFNSPLHF
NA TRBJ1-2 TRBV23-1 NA TGCGCCAGCAGTCAATCGGCATTGAAGCAGGTCCGCAACTATGGCTACACCTTC CASSQSALKQVRNYGYTF
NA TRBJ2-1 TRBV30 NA TGTGCCTGGAGGAACACTAGCTCCTACAATGAGCAGTTCTTC CAWRNTSSYNEQFF
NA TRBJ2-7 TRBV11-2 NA TGTGCCGGCAGCTTCTCCCTAACTGTCTACGAGCAGTACTTC CAGSFSLTVYEQYF
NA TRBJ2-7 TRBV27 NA TGTGCCAGCAGTCCCCGGCTAAGGCAGGGCGAGCAGTACTTC CASSPRLRQGEQYF